This TCR beta chain appears in the sequencing data of a study of beta chain features in type 1 diabetes. Study outcomes and limitations: Whether TCRB rearrangement is influenced by HLA type was left unresolved in this analysis.

In its sample, this clone was seen a few times. As yet, its antigen is unknown. The CDR3 runs to 13 residues. Germline V lookup: CDR1 SQVTM, CDR2 ANQGSEA. Of the isolated RNA, all was reverse transcribed, and so the sequenced material was expressed TCRB transcripts. This table comes from immunoSEQ multiplex PCR, and its TCRdb copy is limited to in-frame clones, with some not included. This sample has some 410,000 clones, with approximately 15% found just once. The chain employs TRBV29-1 and TRBJ1-2; a weak D match, TRBD1 (5 bases). The receptor's source is a man younger than 45 in good health. The sequencing input was naive CD4+ T cells from blood. CDR3: CSGYKGPNYGYTF. The CDR3 nucleotides read TGCAGTGGTTATAAGGGACCTAACTATGGCTACACCTTC. The full variable domain, in which reference TRBV29-1 and TRBJ1-2 provide the parts outside the CDR3, is SAVISQKPSRDICQRGTSLTIQCQVDSQVTMMFWYRQQPGQSLTLIATANQGSEATYESGFVIDKFPISRPNLTFSTLTVSNMSPEDSSIYLCSGYKGPNYGYTFGSGTRLTVV.